This T cell receptor beta chain originates from a study of technical replicates of blood from a few donors. Repertoires were generated with immunoSEQ multiplex PCR, while TCRdb's copy carries only in-frame clones and drops some. The data contain 35,000 to 50,000 clones, around 96% of them seen just once; the ten biggest clones take up around 0.4%. Trimming shortened V by 3 bases and J by 8 bases, and 13 bases separated the two germline ends. The CDR3 contains 13 residues. Looked up from germline, CDR1 is SGHTA and CDR2 is FQGTGA. This TCR was sampled from a human donor in good health. The sample comprised T cells isolated from PBMCs. The V and J genes are TRBV7-3 and TRBJ1-2; no firm D call. The CDR3 protein is CASSFRRGNGYTF. The CDR3 DNA reads as TGTGCCAGCAGCTTTCGGCGCGGGAACGGCTACACCTTC.